The T cell receptor beta chain under discussion was sequenced for a study of T cell responses to AZD1222 COVID-19 vaccine. CDR3 length: 15 amino acids. Germline CDR1 is SNHLY and CDR2 is FYNNEI. V lost 1 base to trimming and J lost 4 bases, with 13 bases between them. Generated by immunoSEQ multiplex PCR, the TCRdb table keeps only in-frame clones and is missing some. Of under 35,000 clones listed, approximately 93% are singletons. The TCR was taken from an adult in good health. The sample in question was peripheral blood, obtained on day 0 of AZD1222 vaccination. The rearrangement links TRBV2 to TRBJ1-1; D not resolved. CDR3 loop: CASSEEELKGTEAFF. Written as DNA, the CDR3 is TGTGCCAGCAGTGAAGAGGAGCTGAAGGGCACTGAAGCTTTCTTT.